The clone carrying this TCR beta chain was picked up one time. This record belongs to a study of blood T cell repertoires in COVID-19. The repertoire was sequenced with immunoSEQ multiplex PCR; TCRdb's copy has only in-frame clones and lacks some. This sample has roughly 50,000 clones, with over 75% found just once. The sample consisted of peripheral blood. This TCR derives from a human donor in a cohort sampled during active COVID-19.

CDR3 DNA sequence: TGCAGCGTGGAGCTAGCGGGAGCCTACGAGCAGTACTTC. It specifies CSVELAGAYEQYF. The chain joins TRBV29-1 to TRBJ2-7, with 10 bases that match TRBD2. The J segment lost 2 bases and the V segment lost 6 bases, leaving 4 bases of the junction unmatched. CDR3 length equals 13 residues. Germline V gene data show CDR1 as SQVTM and CDR2 as ANQGSEA.